This T cell receptor beta chain appears in the sequencing data of a study of human T cells and chemical hapten exposure. Indicated time point: patch test 1, 2 weeks after DPC sensitization. Treatment described: therapeutic diphenylcyclopropenone sensitization with weekly scalp DPC. MiXCR, run by TCRdb on the RACE reads, gives a single entry per CDR3 protein. The sample has about 120,000 distinct CDR3 sequences, around 13% seen once; the top ten hold 0.92%. Germline CDR1 SGHDN, CDR2 FVKESK. Trimming took 3 bases from V and 6 from J, leaving 14 bases between them. The CDR3 sequence is 14 residues long. Sample: whole blood, taken in connection with sensitization to the hapten diphenylcyclopropenone (DPC). This chain connects TRBV14 to TRBJ1-1, with D tentatively TRBD1 (5 bases). The TCR was taken from a man between 18 and 29 years old with alopecia areata. Some clones in this sample may be carry-over from other donors' samples. CDR3 residues: CASSQHLGTPEAFF. CDR3 DNA sequence: TGTGCCAGCAGCCAGCATCTGGGGACGCCTGAAGCTTTCTTT.